A selection of T cell receptor beta chains follows, all from one sample in a study of preoperative IRX-2 immunotherapy in early breast cancer. Some clones are missing from TCRdb's copy, which holds only in-frame ones; the method was immunoSEQ multiplex PCR. The repertoire holds about 67,000 clones, with roughly 95% as singletons. The sample was acquired from a patient treated with IRX-2 immunotherapy. The origin of the receptors is a human donor with breast cancer. The CDR3 runs from the conserved cysteine through the conserved F or W. Fields, in order: J gene, D gene, V gene, CDR3 length, clone size, CDR3 protein, CDR3 DNA. D genes are given only for firm matches. Some rows have no size entry. The others give once, few or many, or a class for an expanded clone.

j_gene: TRBJ1-4; d_gene: .; v_gene: TRBV5-4; len: 15; abundance: .; CDR3aa: CASSLGGAANEKLFF; CDR3nt: TGTGCCAGCAGCTTGGGAGGGGCGGCTAATGAAAAACTGTTTTTT
j_gene: TRBJ1-6; d_gene: .; v_gene: TRBV7-9; len: 13; abundance: .; CDR3aa: CASSYGRDSPLHF; CDR3nt: TGTGCCAGCAGCTACGGGCGGGATTCACCCCTCCACTTT
j_gene: TRBJ1-4; d_gene: .; v_gene: TRBV5-1; len: 14; abundance: .; CDR3aa: CASSLGDINEKLFF; CDR3nt: TGCGCCAGCAGCCTGGGGGACATTAATGAAAAACTGTTTTTT
j_gene: TRBJ2-2; d_gene: .; v_gene: TRBV6-5; len: 14; abundance: .; CDR3aa: CASSRQANTGELFF; CDR3nt: TGTGCCAGCAGTCGCCAAGCGAACACCGGGGAGCTGTTTTTT
j_gene: TRBJ2-1; d_gene: TRBD1; v_gene: TRBV6-6; len: 13; abundance: .; CDR3aa: CASSRDSYNEQFF; CDR3nt: TGTGCCAGCAGCCGGGACAGTTACAATGAGCAGTTCTTC
j_gene: TRBJ2-1; d_gene: TRBD2; v_gene: TRBV28; len: 15; abundance: .; CDR3aa: CASSLAGGSYNEQFF; CDR3nt: TGTGCCAGCAGTTTAGCGGGGGGTTCCTACAATGAGCAGTTCTTC
j_gene: TRBJ2-6; d_gene: .; v_gene: TRBV7-2; len: 18; abundance: .; CDR3aa: CASSLHVGPVSGANVLTF; CDR3nt: TGTGCCAGCAGCCTTCACGTGGGACCTGTTTCGGGGGCCAACGTCCTGACTTTC
j_gene: TRBJ1-2; d_gene: .; v_gene: TRBV19; len: 13; abundance: .; CDR3aa: CASSPRDRGGYTF; CDR3nt: TGTGCCAGTAGTCCCCGGGACCGAGGAGGCTACACCTTC
j_gene: TRBJ2-1; d_gene: .; v_gene: TRBV28; len: 12; abundance: .; CDR3aa: CASSSPNNEQFF; CDR3nt: TGTGCCAGCAGTTCCCCCAACAATGAGCAGTTCTTC
j_gene: TRBJ2-4; d_gene: TRBD1; v_gene: TRBV7-6; len: 16; abundance: .; CDR3aa: CASSPKPGQPKNIQYF; CDR3nt: TGTGCCAGCAGCCCTAAACCGGGACAGCCCAAAAACATTCAGTACTTC
j_gene: TRBJ1-4; d_gene: .; v_gene: TRBV4-3; len: 17; abundance: .; CDR3aa: CASSQDVAGGSREKLFF; CDR3nt: TGCGCCAGCAGCCAAGATGTGGCCGGGGGCTCTCGCGAAAAACTGTTTTTT
j_gene: TRBJ2-7; d_gene: .; v_gene: TRBV30; len: 12; abundance: .; CDR3aa: CAVKGFRDEQYF; CDR3nt: TGTGCCGTAAAGGGCTTTCGGGACGAGCAGTACTTC
j_gene: TRBJ1-2; d_gene: .; v_gene: TRBV7-6; len: 17; abundance: .; CDR3aa: CASSLAGAGRSSYGYTF; CDR3nt: TGTGCCAGCAGCTTAGCCGGGGCAGGGAGATCTAGCTATGGCTACACCTTC
j_gene: TRBJ1-1; d_gene: .; v_gene: TRBV2; len: 13; abundance: few; CDR3aa: CASVLGGQIEAFF; CDR3nt: TGTGCCAGCGTTTTGGGTGGACAGATTGAAGCTTTCTTT
j_gene: TRBJ2-1; d_gene: .; v_gene: TRBV18; len: 15; abundance: .; CDR3aa: CASSTREGAWNEQFF; CDR3nt: TGTGCCAGCTCGACAAGGGAGGGGGCATGGAATGAGCAGTTCTTC
j_gene: TRBJ2-7; d_gene: .; v_gene: TRBV4-2; len: 16; abundance: .; CDR3aa: CASSPVPGRPDYEQYF; CDR3nt: TGTGCCAGCAGCCCCGTTCCGGGGAGGCCAGACTACGAGCAGTACTTC
j_gene: TRBJ2-5; d_gene: .; v_gene: TRBV5-8; len: 17; abundance: .; CDR3aa: CASSLFGGKASRETQYF; CDR3nt: TGTGCCAGCAGCTTGTTCGGCGGGAAGGCTTCCAGAGAGACCCAGTACTTC
j_gene: TRBJ2-2; d_gene: .; v_gene: TRBV4-3; len: 9; abundance: .; CDR3aa: CTPTGELFF; CDR3nt: TGCACACCCACCGGGGAGCTGTTTTTT
j_gene: TRBJ2-1; d_gene: TRBD2; v_gene: TRBV7-2; len: 15; abundance: .; CDR3aa: CASSLAGGVGNEQFF; CDR3nt: TGTGCCAGCAGCTTAGCGGGAGGGGTGGGGAATGAGCAGTTCTTC
j_gene: TRBJ2-7; d_gene: .; v_gene: TRBV6-1; len: 11; abundance: .; CDR3aa: CASAGLYEQYF; CDR3nt: TGTGCCAGCGCAGGGTTATACGAGCAGTACTTC
j_gene: TRBJ2-3; d_gene: .; v_gene: TRBV28; len: 13; abundance: .; CDR3aa: CASSTPGLDTQYF; CDR3nt: TGTGCCAGCAGTACCCCAGGGTTGGATACGCAGTATTTT
j_gene: TRBJ2-3; d_gene: .; v_gene: TRBV29-1; len: 13; abundance: .; CDR3aa: CSVVRGATDTQYF; CDR3nt: TGCAGCGTTGTAAGAGGGGCCACAGATACGCAGTATTTT
j_gene: TRBJ2-7; d_gene: .; v_gene: TRBV19; len: 15; abundance: .; CDR3aa: CASSVSGVVDDEQYF; CDR3nt: TGTGCCAGTAGTGTCTCCGGGGTGGTGGACGACGAGCAGTACTTC